This passage covers 24 T cell receptor beta chains from one sample sequenced in a study of T cell responses to AZD1222 COVID-19 vaccine. Sequenced by immunoSEQ multiplex PCR; TCRdb stores in-frame clones only, minus some. The table has under 130,000 clones, more than 75% seen once. The sample in question was peripheral blood, obtained on day 0 of AZD1222 vaccination. Receptors were obtained from an adult in good health.

V is TRBV6-5 and J is TRBJ1-4; possible D gene TRBD1, 6 bases. The germline V gene encodes CDR1 MNHEY and CDR2 SVGAGI. This CDR3 is built from 12 residues. With 7 bases removed from V and 8 bases from J, the gap between germline ends came to 11 bases. CDR3 region: CASNYGTEKLFF. The CDR3, as DNA: TGTGCCAGCAACTACGGGACAGAAAAACTGTTTTTT.

This rearrangement joins TRBV25-1 to TRBJ2-1, with no clear D. Trimming took 1 base from V and 7 from J, leaving 8 bases between them. The CDR3 contains 13 residues. From germline, CDR1 is MGHDK and CDR2 SYGVNS. In DNA form, the CDR3 reads TGTGCCAGCAGTGAATCAGGAGATAATGAGCAGTTCTTC. This sequence encodes CASSESGDNEQFF.

The CDR3 DNA follows: TGTGCCAGTAGACCTAGGGGTGGGACAGGGGTTTGGGGCAATCAGCCCCAGCATTTT. Protein product: CASRPRGGTGVWGNQPQHF. The rearrangement links TRBV19 to TRBJ1-5; 10 bases match TRBD1. CDR3 length equals 19 residues. Per germline, CDR1 LNHDA and CDR2 SQIVND (reference sequence). With 6 bases clipped from V and 2 bases from J, the junction kept 16 bases outside the gene matches. Together with reference TRBV19 and TRBJ1-5, the CDR3 gives the full variable domain: DGGITQSPKYLFRKEGQNVTLSCEQNLNHDAMYWYRQDPGQGLRLIYYSQIVNDFQKGDIAEGYSVSREKKESFPLTVTSAQKNPTAFYLCASRPRGGTGVWGNQPQHFGDGTRLSIL.

V gene TRBV6-1 combines with J gene TRBJ1-2; tentatively, D is TRBD1 (6 bases). With 0 bases removed from V and 4 bases from J, the gap between germline ends came to 18 bases. Looked up from germline, CDR1 is MNHNS and CDR2 is SASEGT. The CDR3 spans 17 residues. In DNA form, the CDR3 reads TGTGCCAGCAGTGAAGCGCTGGGGGGGGCAGGGAGCTATGGCTACACCTTC. It specifies CASSEALGGAGSYGYTF.

This chain joins TRBV28 and TRBJ1-3, with D tentatively TRBD1 (5 bases). CDR3 length equals 14 residues. V shed 1 base and J shed 4 bases, with 8 bases lying between them. Germline-derived CDR1 and CDR2 are MDHEN and SYDVKM. The CDR3 protein is CASSLSQGGNTIYF. As DNA, the CDR3 is TGTGCCAGCAGTTTATCGCAGGGCGGAAACACCATATATTTT.

V is TRBV5-6 and J is TRBJ2-5, with D perhaps given as TRBD1 or TRBD2 (5 bases each). The V end was cut by 5 bases, the J end by 3 bases, with 14 bases between. This CDR3 region has 14 residues. Germline lookup yields CDR1 SGHDT and CDR2 YYEEEE. CDR3 region: CASSFGGPKETQYF. In DNA form, the CDR3 reads TGTGCCAGCAGTTTTGGGGGACCAAAAGAGACCCAGTACTTC. The entire variable domain, with the rest obtained from reference TRBV5-6 and TRBJ2-5, is as follows: DAGVTQSPTHLIKTRGQQVTLRCSPKSGHDTVSWYQQALGQGPQFIFQYYEEEERQRGNFPDRFSGHQFPNYSSELNVNALLLGDSALYLCASSFGGPKETQYFGPGTRLLVL.

This chain links TRBV27 with TRBJ2-7, with a weak D call TRBD2 (6 bases). Trimming removed 6 bases at V and 3 bases at J, with 12 bases between. The CDR3 loop spans 13 amino acids. Germline V CDR1 and CDR2: MNHEY, SMNVEV (reference sequence). The CDR3 sequence: CASRGREIYEQYF. CDR3 nucleotides: TGTGCCAGCAGGGGGCGGGAAATCTACGAGCAGTACTTC.

The rearrangement joins TRBV5-5 to TRBJ1-1; the D is unclear. Per the germline V gene, CDR1 is SGHKS and CDR2 is YYEKEE (reference sequence). V was clipped by 2 bases and J by 11 bases, with 19 bases between them. The CDR3 runs 14 residues. The DNA for the CDR3 is TGTGCCAGCAGCTTTAGGTTAGTCGGGGTTGGGGCTTTCTTT. This gives the protein CASSFRLVGVGAFF.

The V and J genes are TRBV7-2 and TRBJ1-2, with D possibly matching TRBD1 (6 bases). The V end was cut by 8 bases, the J end by 0 bases, with 13 bases between. CDR1 and CDR2 (germline): SGHTA, FQGNSA. This CDR3 comprises 14 residues. CDR3 region: CASHDGGTNYGYTF. The CDR3 nucleotides are TGTGCCAGCCACGACGGGGGCACTAACTATGGCTACACCTTC. The full variable domain, its missing parts supplied by reference TRBV7-2 and TRBJ1-2, is GAGVSQSPSNKVTEKGKDVELRCDPISGHTALYWYRQSLGQGLEFLIYFQGNSAPDKSGLPSDRFSAERTGGSVSTLTIQRTQQEDSAVYLCASHDGGTNYGYTFGSGTRLTVV.

This rearrangement joins TRBV4-1 to TRBJ2-2; no clear D. This CDR3 is built from 15 residues. The V gene's germline CDR1 is MGHRA and CDR2 YSYEKL. Trimming shortened V by 0 bases and J by 1 base, and 6 bases separated the two germline ends. The CDR3 bases are TGCGCCAGCAGCCAAGAAATCAGGAACACCGGGGAGCTGTTTTTT. Residues: CASSQEIRNTGELFF.

V and J are TRBV6-5 and TRBJ1-1; 10 bases match TRBD1. This CDR3 spans 15 amino acids. V gave up 5 bases and J gave up 5 bases; unmatched junction bases: 8. Germline CDR1 MNHEY, CDR2 SVGAGI. Written as DNA, the CDR3 is TGTGCCAGCAGTAACCGGGACAGGGGTAGGACTGAAGCTTTCTTT. Translation: CASSNRDRGRTEAFF.

The CDR3 DNA is TGTGCCAGCAGAACCCCCAGGGAAGCGGGAAACACCATATATTTT. Amino acid sequence: CASRTPREAGNTIYF. V is TRBV6-5 and J is TRBJ1-3, with D perhaps TRBD1 (5 bases). Germline CDR1 reads MNHEY; CDR2 reads SVGAGI. This CDR3 contains 15 residues. V lost 6 bases and J lost 4, with 16 bases in between.

The chain carries TRBV19 and TRBJ2-7, with 10 bases matching TRBD2. With 2 bases clipped from V and 6 bases from J, the junction kept 4 bases outside the gene matches. CDR3 length equals 14 residues. Germline values: CDR1 LNHDA, CDR2 SQIVND (reference sequence). The CDR3 sequence is CASSILAGVGEQYF. DNA for the CDR3: TGTGCCAGTAGTATACTAGCGGGAGTCGGCGAGCAGTACTTC.

The chain joins TRBV4-1 to TRBJ2-3; TRBD2 aligns across 10 bases. This CDR3 is built from 16 residues. Germline V CDR1 and CDR2: MGHRA, YSYEKL. Unmatched junction bases numbered 6, after V lost 1 base and J lost 5 bases. The CDR3 DNA reads TGCGCCAGCAGCCAAGCGCTAGCGGGAGTATTAGATACGCAGTATTTT. Translating it yields CASSQALAGVLDTQYF.

V is TRBV24-1 and J is TRBJ2-2; D could derive from TRBD1 or TRBD2 (5 bases each). Trimming pared 5 bases from V and 0 bases from J, leaving 12 bases between. The CDR3 covers 16 residues. Germline CDR1 reads KGHDR; CDR2 reads SFDVKD. The CDR3, as DNA: TGTGCCACCAGTGCCTCAGGGACGGCGAACACCGGGGAGCTGTTTTTT. It translates to CATSASGTANTGELFF.

The rearrangement uses TRBV29-1 and TRBJ1-1; D unclear. The ends were cut back, 4 bases at V and 2 bases at J, with 8 bases in the middle. The CDR3 loop spans 12 amino acids. CDR1 SQVTM and CDR2 ANQGSEA come from the germline V gene. CDR3 protein: CSVGQTNTEAFF. CDR3 sequence (DNA): TGCAGCGTTGGACAAACTAACACTGAAGCTTTCTTT.

The chain combines TRBV2 with TRBJ2-1; TRBD2 agrees at 13 bases. Per germline, CDR1 SNHLY and CDR2 FYNNEI. The length of the CDR3 is 16 residues. Germline trimming cut 4 bases from V and 7 bases from J; bases unmatched to any gene: 7. The CDR3 is CASSGTSGGAKNEQFF. CDR3 nucleotides: TGTGCCAGCAGTGGCACTAGCGGGGGGGCTAAAAATGAGCAGTTCTTC.

The chain has TRBV20-1 and TRBJ2-7; D call uncertain. V lost 3 bases, J lost 1 base, and 10 bases lay in between. Per the germline V gene, CDR1 is DFQATT and CDR2 is SNEGSKA (reference sequence). This CDR3 spans 13 amino acids. CDR3 protein: CSASHPRSYEQYF. CDR3 DNA sequence: TGCAGTGCTAGTCACCCACGGTCCTACGAGCAGTACTTC.

V gene TRBV7-8 combines with J gene TRBJ1-5; perhaps TRBD1 as D (5 bases). V lost 1 base to trimming and J lost 0 bases, with 10 bases between them. The CDR3 has 16 amino acids. Germline-derived CDR1 and CDR2 are SGHVS and FQNEAQ. The CDR3 bases are TGTGCCAGCAGCTTAGTCGGGGGAGCTAGCAATCAGCCCCAGCATTTT. Translating gives CASSLVGGASNQPQHF. Full variable domain (remainder filled in from reference TRBV7-8 and TRBJ1-5): GAGVSQSPRYKVAKRGQDVALRCDPISGHVSLFWYQQALGQGPEFLTYFQNEAQLDKSGLPSDRFFAERPEGSVSTLKIQRTQQEDSAVYLCASSLVGGASNQPQHFGDGTRLSIL.

In this sample, this clone turned up once. The rearrangement joins TRBV6-5 to TRBJ1-5; 8 positions match TRBD1. CDR3 length: 15 residues. Germline V gene sequence: CDR1 MNHEY, CDR2 SVGAGI. Trimming cost V 4 bases and J 4 bases; bases outside gene matches: 6. Here the CDR3 reads CASSCRDRQNQPQHF. The CDR3 region has the DNA TGTGCCAGCAGTTGCCGGGACAGGCAAAATCAGCCCCAGCATTTT.

The chain is built from TRBV3-1 (or the pseudogene TRBV3-2) and TRBJ1-1, with 9 bases identical to TRBD1. The germline gives CDR1 LGHDT, CDR2 YNNKEL (reference sequence). There are 13 residues in the CDR3. V gave up 4 bases and J gave up 10 bases; unmatched junction bases: 7. Here the CDR3 DNA reads TGTGCCAGCAGCCTAGAACAGGGGGCGGGAGCTTTCTTT. It encodes CASSLEQGAGAFF.

This chain uses TRBV3-1 (or the pseudogene TRBV3-2) with TRBJ2-7; 10 bases are shared with TRBD1. CDR3 size: 15 residues. The V segment lost 2 bases and the J segment 4 bases; nucleotides outside the gene matches: 5. Germline loops: CDR1 LGHDT, CDR2 YNNKEL (reference sequence). CDR3 protein: CASSQRGTGVYEQYF. The CDR3 DNA reads as TGTGCCAGCAGCCAACGAGGGACAGGGGTGTACGAGCAGTACTTC.

The chain employs TRBV7-2 and TRBJ1-1; possible D gene TRBD1, 6 bases. CDR3 size: 16 residues. V lost 2 bases and J lost 0, with 13 bases in between. From germline, CDR1 is SGHTA and CDR2 FQGNSA. This CDR3 is CASSLIGGDMNTEAFF. In DNA, the CDR3 is TGTGCCAGCAGCTTAATAGGGGGAGACATGAACACTGAAGCTTTCTTT.

The rearrangement uses TRBV7-5 and TRBJ2-7; the table assigns TRBD2, which was not confirmed against the DNA. TRBV7-5 represents a pseudogene. CDR3 length: 20 residues. The CDR3 region is CARSLPLALAGTSYRDEQYF. CDR3 bases: TGTGCCAGAAGCTTACCTCTCGCACTAGCGGGAACATCCTACCGTGACGAGCAGTACTTC.